The T cell receptor (beta chain) described here comes from a study of blood T cell repertoires in COVID-19. Study details: Italy, Spain and the United States were the sources of the convalescent and acute COVID-19 samples. T cells, B-cell-depleted T cells, or PBMCs supplied cDNA or gDNA.

Original processing notes: Amplification from reference gene primers served as the basis for estimated nucleated cell counts. The table came from immunoSEQ multiplex PCR; TCRdb's copy has only in-frame clones and leaves some out. The DNA was the basis for D and trimming; V, J and clone size are from that table. The table includes over 250,000 clones, approximately 85% detected once. CDR3 length equals 15 residues. Germline CDR1 and CDR2: LNHNV and YYDKDF (reference sequence). The germline V and J ends were trimmed by 0 bases and 1 base, with 9 bases remaining between them. Sequencing was carried out using peripheral blood. The sequence was obtained from a man in his forties or fifties with active or convalescent COVID-19. V gene TRBV15 combines with J gene TRBJ1-1; weak D call: TRBD1 (6 bases). In nucleotides, the CDR3 is TGTGCCACCAGCAGAGACAGGGGTGCGAACACTGAAGCTTTCTTT. Translating it yields CATSRDRGANTEAFF.